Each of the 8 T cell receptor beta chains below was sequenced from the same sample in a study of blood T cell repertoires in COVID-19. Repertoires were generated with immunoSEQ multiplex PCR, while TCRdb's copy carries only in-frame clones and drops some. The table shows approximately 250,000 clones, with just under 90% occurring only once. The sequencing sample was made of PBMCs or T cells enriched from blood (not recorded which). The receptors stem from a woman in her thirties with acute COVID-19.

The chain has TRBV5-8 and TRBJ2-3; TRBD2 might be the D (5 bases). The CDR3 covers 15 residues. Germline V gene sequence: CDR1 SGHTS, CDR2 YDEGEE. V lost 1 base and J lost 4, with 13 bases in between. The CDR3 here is CASSLFDSESDTQYF. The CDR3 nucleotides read TGTGCCAGCAGCTTGTTCGATAGCGAGTCAGATACGCAGTATTTT.

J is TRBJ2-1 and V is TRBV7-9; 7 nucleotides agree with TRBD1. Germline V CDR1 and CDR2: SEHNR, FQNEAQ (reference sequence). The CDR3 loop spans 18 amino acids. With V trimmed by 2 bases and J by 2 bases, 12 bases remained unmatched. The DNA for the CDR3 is TGTGCCAGCAGCTTAATCGACAGGGCAATATCCACCTACAATGAGCAGTTCTTC. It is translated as CASSLIDRAISTYNEQFF.

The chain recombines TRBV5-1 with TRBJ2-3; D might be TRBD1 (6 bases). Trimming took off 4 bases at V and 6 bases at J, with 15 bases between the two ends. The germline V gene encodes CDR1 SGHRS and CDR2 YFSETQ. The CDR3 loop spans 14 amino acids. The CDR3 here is CASSPGQPLDTQYF. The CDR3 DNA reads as TGCGCCAGCAGCCCCGGACAGCCGCTGGATACGCAGTATTTT.

The CDR3 DNA reads as TGTGCCAGCAGCATAGGACTCTCTGGGGCCAACGTCCTGACTTTC. Translated, it gives CASSIGLSGANVLTF. The chain combines TRBV5-4 with TRBJ2-6; a possible D gene is TRBD2 (5 bases). Trimming removed 4 bases from V and 0 bases from J, with 8 bases in between. There are 15 residues in the CDR3. Germline loops: CDR1 SGHNT, CDR2 YYREEE (reference sequence).

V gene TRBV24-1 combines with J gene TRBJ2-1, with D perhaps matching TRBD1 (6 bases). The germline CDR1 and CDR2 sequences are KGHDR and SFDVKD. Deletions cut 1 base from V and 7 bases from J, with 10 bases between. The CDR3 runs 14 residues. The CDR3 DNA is TGTGCCACCAGTGATTTCCCTCAGGGGAATGAGCAGTTCTTC. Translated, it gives CATSDFPQGNEQFF.

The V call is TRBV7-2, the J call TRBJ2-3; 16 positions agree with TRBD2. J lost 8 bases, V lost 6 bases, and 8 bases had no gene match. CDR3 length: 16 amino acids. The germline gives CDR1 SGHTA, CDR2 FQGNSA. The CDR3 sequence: CASRPGTSGRAVTQYF. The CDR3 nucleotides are TGTGCCAGCAGACCCGGGACTAGCGGGAGGGCCGTTACGCAGTATTTT.

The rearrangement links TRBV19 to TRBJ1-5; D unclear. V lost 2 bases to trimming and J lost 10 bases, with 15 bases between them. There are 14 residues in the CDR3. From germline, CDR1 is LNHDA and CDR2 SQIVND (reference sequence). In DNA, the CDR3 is TGTGCCAGTAGTATACACAACCCCTTAATCCCCCAGCATTTT. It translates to CASSIHNPLIPQHF.

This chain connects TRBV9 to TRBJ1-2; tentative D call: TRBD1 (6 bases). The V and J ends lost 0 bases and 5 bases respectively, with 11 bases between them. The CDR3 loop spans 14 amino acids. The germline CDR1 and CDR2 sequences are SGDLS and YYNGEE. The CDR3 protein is CASSVGGGVYGYTF. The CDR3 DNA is TGTGCCAGCAGCGTAGGAGGGGGTGTTTATGGCTACACCTTC. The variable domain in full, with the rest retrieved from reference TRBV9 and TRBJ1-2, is DSGVTQTPKHLITATGQRVTLRCSPRSGDLSVYWYQQSLDQGLQFLIQYYNGEERAKGNILERFSAQQFPDLHSELNLSSLELGDSALYFCASSVGGGVYGYTFGSGTRLTVV.